Following are 23 T cell receptor beta chains from one sample sequenced in a study of chemoradiotherapy in HPV16-positive cancers. Repertoires were generated with immunoSEQ multiplex PCR, while TCRdb's copy carries only in-frame clones and drops some. The table lists more than 2,000 clones, about 86% of them singletons. This sample comprised tumor tissue, obtained from a patient who underwent chemoradiotherapy. The receptors come from a human donor with HPV-associated anogenital cancer.

This chain connects TRBV5-4 to TRBJ2-7; the match to TRBD2 covers 11 bases. Germline lookup yields CDR1 SGHNT and CDR2 YYREEE (reference sequence). The V segment lost 4 bases and the J segment 7 bases; nucleotides outside the gene matches: 7. This CDR3 region has 14 residues. The CDR3 region has the DNA TGTGCCAGCAGCCCGGGACTAGCGGAAACGGAGCAGTACTTC. Protein sequence: CASSPGLAETEQYF. Variable domain in full (rest from reference TRBV5-4 and TRBJ2-7): ETGVTQSPTHLIKTRGQQVTLRCSSQSGHNTVSWYQQALGQGPQFIFQYYREEENGRGNFPPRFSGLQFPNYSSELNVNALELDDSALYLCASSPGLAETEQYFGPGTRLTVT.

This sequence joins TRBV5-5 and TRBJ2-5, with TRBD1 identical over 7 bases. V lost 5 bases and J lost 4; bases outside the gene matches: 5. Germline loops: CDR1 SGHKS, CDR2 YYEKEE (reference sequence). The CDR3 extends over 13 amino acids. The CDR3 coding sequence is TGTGCCAGCAGGCCTACAGGGGCAGAGACCCAGTACTTC. This gives the protein CASRPTGAETQYF.

The chain has TRBV18 and TRBJ2-1; 8 nucleotides agree with TRBD2. Trimming at V came to 0 bases and at J to 5 bases, leaving 6 bases not matched to a gene. CDR3 length: 16 amino acids. Germline CDR1 reads KGHSH; CDR2 reads LQKENI. The CDR3 protein is CASSPPGSGTDNEQFF. CDR3 DNA: TGTGCCAGCTCACCACCGGGTAGCGGGACTGACAATGAGCAGTTCTTC.

V is TRBV2 and J is TRBJ1-6; 11 bases agree with TRBD1. This CDR3 contains 15 residues. The V segment lost 6 bases and the J segment 8 bases; nucleotides outside the gene matches: 6. Germline V gene sequence: CDR1 SNHLY, CDR2 FYNNEI. For the CDR3, the DNA is TGTGCCAGCAGGACCGGGACAGGGGGGTATTCACCCCTCCACTTT. Translating gives CASRTGTGGYSPLHF.

The chain links TRBV5-1 to TRBJ2-3; possibly TRBD2 for D (5 bases). CDR3 length equals 14 residues. Trimming stripped 9 bases from V and 3 bases from J, with 17 bases between. Germline loops: CDR1 SGHRS, CDR2 YFSETQ. CDR3 sequence reads: CATSQRESTDTQYF. The CDR3 DNA is TGCGCCACCTCGCAGAGGGAGAGTACAGATACGCAGTATTTT.

The V gene is TRBV2, the J gene TRBJ2-2; 11 nucleotides align to TRBD2. The germline V gene has CDR1 SNHLY and CDR2 FYNNEI. The CDR3 runs 15 residues. The J segment lost 6 bases and the V segment lost 2 bases, leaving 2 bases of the junction unmatched. CDR3 nucleotides: TGTGCCAGCAGTGAAAATAGCGGGAGGGCCGGGGAGCTGTTTTTT. Translating gives CASSENSGRAGELFF.

This chain uses TRBV10-1 with TRBJ2-2; a possible D gene is TRBD1 (5 bases). With 4 bases removed from V and 6 bases from J, the gap between germline ends came to 12 bases. Germline CDR1 reads WNHNN; CDR2 reads SYGVQD (reference sequence). The CDR3 is made up of 14 amino acids. The CDR3 region has the DNA TGCGCCAGCAGTGGCTTAGGACAAGCCGGGGAGCTGTTTTTT. It codes for CASSGLGQAGELFF.

The CDR3 bases are TGTGCCAGCAGCTTATGGGCGAGGAGCTCCTACAATGAGCAGTTCTTC. Protein sequence: CASSLWARSSYNEQFF. The chain employs TRBV7-9 and TRBJ2-1; D uncertain. Germline V gene sequence: CDR1 SEHNR, CDR2 FQNEAQ (reference sequence). V lost 2 bases and J 0 bases, leaving 11 bases between the germline ends. The CDR3 has 16 amino acids.

V gene TRBV10-3 combines with J gene TRBJ2-5; no clear D. Germline loops: CDR1 ENHRY, CDR2 SYGVKD. The V gene lost 3 bases and the J gene lost 5 bases, with 10 bases spanning the gap. This CDR3 has 13 amino acids. As DNA, the CDR3 is TGTGCCATCAGTGATTGGGCTCAGGAGACCCAGTACTTC. Protein: CAISDWAQETQYF.

The V call is TRBV18, the J call TRBJ2-6, with TRBD1 matching 9 bases. J was trimmed by 4 bases and V by 1 base; bases with no gene match: 8. Germline V gives CDR1 KGHSH, CDR2 LQKENI. This CDR3 contains 18 residues. DNA for the CDR3: TGTGCCAGCTCACCACGGGGACAGGGTCTTTCCGGGGCCAACGTCCTGACTTTC. This codes for CASSPRGQGLSGANVLTF. The variable domain in full, with the rest retrieved from reference TRBV18 and TRBJ2-6, is NAGVMQNPRHLVRRRGQEARLRCSPMKGHSHVYWYRQLPEEGLKFMVYLQKENIIDESGMPKERFSAEFPKEGPSILRIQQVVRGDSAAYFCASSPRGQGLSGANVLTFGAGSRLTVL.

The CDR3 nucleotides are TGTGCCAGCAGTTTGGACCTGGCCTACGAGCAGTACTTC. Translation: CASSLDLAYEQYF. V gene TRBV28 combines with J gene TRBJ2-7; no definite D call. Germline-derived CDR1 and CDR2 are MDHEN and SYDVKM. Trimming cost V 3 bases and J 2 bases, with 8 bases left between them. This CDR3 has 13 residues.

The DNA of the CDR3 is TGTGCCAGCTCATCGAGACTAGAATGGAATCCAGATACGCAGTATTTT. Translating gives CASSSRLEWNPDTQYF. The rearrangement joins TRBV18 to TRBJ2-3, with D perhaps matching TRBD2 (6 bases). CDR1 and CDR2 (germline): KGHSH, LQKENI. V shed 5 bases and J shed 4 bases, with 19 bases lying between them. The CDR3 extends over 16 amino acids.

V usage is TRBV30 and J usage is TRBJ2-5, with a possible D match to TRBD1 (6 bases). Trimming took off 4 bases at V and 1 base at J, with 13 bases between the two ends. The germline gives CDR1 GTSNPN, CDR2 SVGIG (reference sequence). The CDR3 runs to 14 residues. DNA of the CDR3: TGTGCCTGGACCCGGACAGCGCCCCAAGAGACCCAGTACTTC. Its protein product is CAWTRTAPQETQYF.

This clone was detected only once. The gene calls are TRBV6-1 and TRBJ1-2; perhaps TRBD1 as D (6 bases). This CDR3 is 15 amino acids long. Germline V lookup: CDR1 MNHNS, CDR2 SASEGT. V lost 2 bases, J lost 5 bases, and 15 bases lay in between. The CDR3 loop reads CASSETQGWGYGYTF. The CDR3 coding sequence is TGTGCCAGCAGTGAAACACAGGGATGGGGTTATGGCTACACCTTC.

The V call is TRBV10-3, the J call TRBJ1-1, with D tentatively TRBD1 (6 bases). CDR1 is ENHRY and CDR2 is SYGVKD in the germline V gene. The germline V and J ends were trimmed by 6 bases and 2 bases, with 13 bases remaining between them. The CDR3 sequence is 14 residues long. The CDR3 coding sequence is TGTGCCATCAGACTTCGACAGGATAACACTGAAGCTTTCTTT. This translates into CAIRLRQDNTEAFF.

Here the CDR3 reads CATSGAKGLRGAEQFF. The DNA for the CDR3 is TGTGCCACCAGCGGAGCTAAGGGACTACGGGGGGCTGAGCAGTTCTTC. The rearrangement joins TRBV15 to TRBJ2-1; weak D call: TRBD2 (7 bases). CDR3 size: 16 residues. From germline, CDR1 is LNHNV and CDR2 YYDKDF (reference sequence). V gave up 5 bases and J gave up 9 bases, with 23 bases separating them. Based on the CDR3 plus reference TRBV15 and TRBJ2-1, the full variable domain is DAMVIQNPRYQVTQFGKPVTLSCSQTLNHNVMYWYQQKSSQAPKLLFHYYDKDFNNEADTPDNFQSRRPNTSFCFLDIRSPGLGDTAMYLCATSGAKGLRGAEQFFGPGTRLTVL.

This clone has only one observation. As DNA, the CDR3 is TGTGCCAGCAGCGGGGACAGCACTGAAGCTTTCTTT. This sequence encodes CASSGDSTEAFF. V usage is TRBV2 and J usage is TRBJ1-1, with 7 bases identical to TRBD1. The CDR3 has 12 amino acids. Germline loops: CDR1 SNHLY, CDR2 FYNNEI. Germline trimming cut 6 bases from V and 4 bases from J; bases unmatched to any gene: 2.

The chain employs TRBV29-1 and TRBJ1-4, with D tentatively TRBD1 (6 bases). In germline, CDR1 is SQVTM, CDR2 ANQGSEA. The CDR3 is made up of 16 amino acids. The V end was cut by 3 bases, the J end by 3 bases, with 17 bases between. The CDR3 sequence: CSVEPLFQGSNEKLFF. As DNA, the CDR3 is TGCAGCGTTGAGCCCTTATTCCAGGGGTCTAATGAAAAACTGTTTTTT.

This sequence joins TRBV7-2 and TRBJ1-1; D remains unclear. Trimming left V 3 bases short and J 7 bases short, with 12 bases between. This CDR3 is 13 amino acids long. The germline gives CDR1 SGHTA, CDR2 FQGNSA. This CDR3 is CASSFAARGEAFF. The DNA for the CDR3 is TGTGCCAGCAGCTTCGCGGCGAGAGGTGAAGCTTTCTTT. Full variable domain (outside the CDR3, taken from reference TRBV7-2 and TRBJ1-1): GAGVSQSPSNKVTEKGKDVELRCDPISGHTALYWYRQSLGQGLEFLIYFQGNSAPDKSGLPSDRFSAERTGGSVSTLTIQRTQQEDSAVYLCASSFAARGEAFFGQGTRLTVV.

J is TRBJ1-5 and V is TRBV27; TRBD1 might be the D (5 bases). The V end lost 5 bases, the J end lost 2 bases, and 16 bases lay between the germline ends. This CDR3 spans 16 amino acids. Germline values: CDR1 MNHEY, CDR2 SMNVEV (reference sequence). CDR3 nucleotide sequence: TGTGCCAGCAGTGCGACTGGGGGGTTTGGCAATCAGCCCCAGCATTTT. Translating it yields CASSATGGFGNQPQHF.

The chain has TRBV19 and TRBJ2-2; D may be TRBD2 (5 bases). CDR3 length: 13 residues. The germline CDR1 and CDR2 sequences are LNHDA and SQIVND (reference sequence). V was trimmed by 3 bases and J by 5 bases, leaving 7 bases between them. CDR3 in amino acids: CASSIGGTGELFF. In nucleotides, the CDR3 is TGTGCCAGTAGTATTGGCGGGACCGGGGAGCTGTTTTTT.

CDR3 residues: CASRNVEQYF. The CDR3 DNA is TGTGCCAGCAGGAACGTCGAGCAGTACTTC. V and J are TRBV6-1 and TRBJ2-7; no firm D call. Germline CDR1 is MNHNS and CDR2 is SASEGT. CDR3 length: 10 residues. The V end lost 6 bases, the J end lost 6 bases, and 6 bases lay between the germline ends.

The chain couples TRBV19 to TRBJ1-5, with D possibly TRBD1 on 5 matching bases. Deletions cut 3 bases from V and 6 bases from J, with 12 bases between. The CDR3 has 14 residues. Germline V gene lookup returns CDR1 LNHDA and CDR2 SQIVND (reference sequence). CDR3 sequence (DNA): TGTGCCAGTAGTATCGTGGGGGACGCTCAGCCCCAGCATTTT. This encodes CASSIVGDAQPQHF. Together with reference TRBV19 and TRBJ1-5, the CDR3 gives the full variable domain: DGGITQSPKYLFRKEGQNVTLSCEQNLNHDAMYWYRQDPGQGLRLIYYSQIVNDFQKGDIAEGYSVSREKKESFPLTVTSAQKNPTAFYLCASSIVGDAQPQHFGDGTRLSIL.